The 10 T cell receptor beta chains reported below all come from one sample, sequenced in a study of glioma-infiltrating T cells after dendritic cell vaccination. Clones were read by immunoSEQ multiplex PCR, and TCRdb kept only the in-frame ones, dropping some. The data contain 100,000 or so clones, nearly 90% of them singletons. Regarding time point: after dendritic cell vaccination, including at tumor progression/relapse. This specimen consisted of blood, obtained after dendritic cell vaccination. Receptors originate from a human donor with glioblastoma.

The chain joins TRBV5-1 to TRBJ2-7; 11 bases fit TRBD1. Germline loops: CDR1 SGHRS, CDR2 YFSETQ. This CDR3 region has 17 residues. The V gene end was trimmed by 4 bases and the J gene end by 4 bases; junction bases not matched to a gene: 13. Here the CDR3 DNA reads TGCGCCAGCAGCCTCGGACAGGGGGCGACGGGGGAGTACGAGCAGTACTTC. It codes for CASSLGQGATGEYEQYF.

The rearrangement joins TRBV5-4 to TRBJ2-2; 10 positions match TRBD2. The length of the CDR3 is 15 residues. V shed 2 bases, J shed 4 bases, and the junction held 2 bases outside the gene matches. Germline V gene sequence: CDR1 SGHNT, CDR2 YYREEE (reference sequence). Here the CDR3 DNA reads TGTGCCAGCAGCTTCGTAGCGGGGGGCACCGGGGAGCTGTTTTTT. It encodes CASSFVAGGTGELFF.

The chain recombines TRBV15 with TRBJ1-2; D not resolved. The CDR3 contains 14 residues. Between the trimmed V and J ends, which lost 1 base and 8 bases, there was a span of 14 bases. CDR1 is LNHNV, CDR2 YYDKDF, per germline (reference sequence). The CDR3 DNA reads TGTGCCACCAGCAGAGTGGAGGGCACTAGCGGCTACACCTTC. This gives the protein CATSRVEGTSGYTF.

The V gene is TRBV27, the J gene TRBJ2-7; possible D gene TRBD1, 6 bases. Trimming stripped 8 bases from V and 2 bases from J, with 10 bases between. CDR1 and CDR2 (germline): MNHEY, SMNVEV (reference sequence). This CDR3 has 12 residues. CDR3 amino acids: CASSGQAYEQYF. The CDR3 coding sequence is TGTGCCAGCTCGGGACAAGCCTACGAGCAGTACTTC.

V is TRBV5-1 and J is TRBJ2-7, with 7 bases matching TRBD1. This CDR3 is 13 amino acids long. Trimming cost V 4 bases and J 6 bases; bases outside gene matches: 7. Germline V gene lookup returns CDR1 SGHRS and CDR2 YFSETQ. The CDR3 DNA follows: TGCGCCAGCAGCCTCGGGACAGCCGGCGAGCAGTACTTC. Encoded protein: CASSLGTAGEQYF. Drawing the rest from reference TRBV5-1 and TRBJ2-7, the complete variable domain is KAGVTQTPRYLIKTRGQQVTLSCSPISGHRSVSWYQQTPGQGLQFLFEYFSETQRNKGNFPGRFSGRQFSNSRSEMNVSTLELGDSALYLCASSLGTAGEQYFGPGTRLTVT.

The DNA of the CDR3 is TGTGCCAGCAGCTTTGGACAATTTGGGGAGCAGTACTTC. This translates into CASSFGQFGEQYF. This chain joins TRBV5-5 and TRBJ2-7, with D maybe TRBD1 (5 bases). Trimming shortened V by 2 bases and J by 7 bases, and 13 bases separated the two germline ends. CDR3 length equals 13 residues. CDR1 and CDR2 (germline): SGHKS, YYEKEE (reference sequence).

V usage is TRBV7-9 and J usage is TRBJ2-5, with D possibly matching TRBD1 (5 bases). The germline V gene encodes CDR1 SEHNR and CDR2 FQNEAQ (reference sequence). The germline V and J ends were trimmed by 5 bases and 0 bases, with 13 bases remaining between them. CDR3 length: 15 amino acids. The CDR3 sequence: CASSPKRQYQETQYF. The CDR3 coding sequence is TGTGCCAGCAGCCCAAAGAGACAGTACCAAGAGACCCAGTACTTC.

V and J are TRBV7-8 and TRBJ1-1; perhaps TRBD1 as D (6 bases). V gave up 2 bases and J gave up 3 bases, with 16 bases separating them. Per the germline V gene, CDR1 is SGHVS and CDR2 is FQNEAQ. The CDR3 length is 16 residues. The CDR3: CASSLKPGGHDTEAFF. CDR3 sequence (DNA): TGTGCCAGCAGCTTAAAGCCGGGGGGCCATGACACTGAAGCTTTCTTT.

V and J are TRBV5-5 and TRBJ2-1; TRBD2 aligns across 7 bases. The V segment lost 4 bases and the J segment 4 bases; nucleotides outside the gene matches: 2. The CDR3 is 13 amino acids. Per the germline V gene, CDR1 is SGHKS and CDR2 is YYEKEE (reference sequence). CDR3 residues: CASSVAGYNEQFF. In nucleotides, the CDR3 is TGTGCCAGCAGCGTAGCGGGTTACAATGAGCAGTTCTTC.

The chain has TRBV27 and TRBJ2-7, with 7 bases that match TRBD2. This CDR3 is 15 amino acids long. CDR1 and CDR2 (germline): MNHEY, SMNVEV (reference sequence). With 6 bases clipped from V and 2 bases from J, the junction kept 10 bases outside the gene matches. This chain's CDR3 is CASSSPPGGAYEQYF. CDR3 DNA: TGTGCCAGCAGCTCACCTCCGGGGGGAGCCTACGAGCAGTACTTC.